Listed here is a single T cell receptor beta chain. The sample originates from a study of tumor-infiltrating lymphocytes in oesophageal squamous cell carcinoma. Per the germline V gene, CDR1 is DFQATT and CDR2 is SNEGSKA (reference sequence). The CDR3 covers 15 residues. MiXCR was run by TCRdb on the PCR reads, yielding one entry per CDR3 protein. The data hold about 24,000 distinct CDR3 sequences, with 30% to 40% observed a single time. Sequenced sample: esophageal tumor tissue. This receptor was identified in a male donor with esophageal squamous cell carcinoma. The chain joins TRBV20-1 to TRBJ2-5; the match to TRBD2 covers 7 bases. The end of the DNA aligns better with TRBJ2-7, so the J call may be wrong. CDR3 DNA: TGCAGTGCTAGACACCTAGCGGAGGGACCCTACGAGCAGTACTTC. It codes for CSARHLAEGPYEQYF.